A single T cell receptor beta chain is shown here with its context. These data belong to a study of blood T cell repertoires in COVID-19. Study overall: The study drew acute and convalescent COVID-19 samples from the United States, Italy and Spain. Sample material is recorded as cDNA or gDNA derived from T cells, B-cell-depleted T cells, or PBMCs.

Deletions cut 3 bases from V and 2 bases from J, with 7 bases between. Germline CDR1 reads SNHLY; CDR2 reads FYNNEI. The CDR3 loop spans 13 amino acids. Authors' analysis steps: Estimates of nucleated cell counts were drawn from the amplification of reference gene primers. TCRdb's table, derived via immunoSEQ multiplex PCR, lists solely in-frame clones and lacks some. D and trimming come from the DNA, and the V and J calls and clone size come from that table. The table shows tens of thousands of clones, with approximately 87% occurring only once. The specimen sequenced was peripheral blood. The chain links TRBV2 to TRBJ1-1; D uncertain. The source is a woman aged 70-85 years with acute or convalescent COVID-19. The CDR3 loop is CASSDIRNTEAFF. CDR3 in DNA: TGTGCCAGCAGTGACATCAGAAACACTGAAGCTTTCTTT.